The present TCR beta chain was sequenced within a study of vaccination and CD4 T cells after COVID-19. About the study: Overlapping peptides of the spike proteins of SARS-CoV-2, HCoV-NL63, HCoV-OC43 and HCoV-229E were used for cell stimulation.

Germline assignment: CDR1 DFQATT and CDR2 SNEGSKA (reference sequence). The V and J ends lost 0 bases and 3 bases, in that order; junction bases with no gene match: 1. This CDR3 region has 15 residues. The treatment here: approximately 9-day PBMC culture with coronavirus spike peptide pools or control peptides (ViraFEST assay). Study conclusions and caveats: Sampling was limited to relatively few convalescent patients, with no early post-infection timepoints studied. Researchers report that a median about 86% of reactive clones in convalescent patients surfaced only post-vaccination.

Notes on this clonotype: What it binds is not known.

Cultured CD4+ T-cell DNA underwent Oncomine TCR Beta short-read sequencing. The genomic DNA was obtained from cultured CD4+ T cells by extraction with the QIAamp micro DNA kit. TCRdb passed the PCR reads through MiXCR, listing each CDR3 protein once. The sample records under 20,000 distinct CDR3 sequences, 42% being singletons. The sample in question was CD4+ T cells from blood, cultured in vitro, obtained before SARS-CoV-2 vaccination. The origin of this receptor is a human donor who received a COVID-19 vaccine. The rearrangement joins TRBV20-1 to TRBJ2-1; TRBD2 matches at 11 bases. CDR3 loop: CSARELAGGYNEQFF. The CDR3 nucleotides are TGCAGTGCTAGAGAGCTAGCGGGGGGCTACAATGAGCAGTTCTTC.